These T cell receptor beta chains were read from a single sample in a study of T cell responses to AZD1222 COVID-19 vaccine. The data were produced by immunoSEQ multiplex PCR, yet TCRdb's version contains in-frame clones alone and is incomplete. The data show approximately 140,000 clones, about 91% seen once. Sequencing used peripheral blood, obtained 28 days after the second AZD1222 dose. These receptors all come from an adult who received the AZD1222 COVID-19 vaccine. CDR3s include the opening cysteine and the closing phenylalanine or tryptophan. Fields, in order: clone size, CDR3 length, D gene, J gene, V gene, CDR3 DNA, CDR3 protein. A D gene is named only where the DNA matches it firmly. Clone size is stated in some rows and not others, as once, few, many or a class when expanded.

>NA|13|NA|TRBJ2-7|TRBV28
TGTGCCAGTTCGGGGGCGGGGCTGGGGGAGCAGTACTTC
CASSGAGLGEQYF
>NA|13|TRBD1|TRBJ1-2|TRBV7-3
TGTGCCAGCAGCCCGGGACAGGGGATTGGCTACACCTTC
CASSPGQGIGYTF
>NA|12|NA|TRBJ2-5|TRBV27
TGTGCCAGCAGGGGCGGGCGAGAGACCCAGTACTTC
CASRGGRETQYF
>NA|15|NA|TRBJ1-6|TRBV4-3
TGCGCCAGCAGCCAAGATGGGGCGGATAATTCACCCCTCCACTTT
CASSQDGADNSPLHF
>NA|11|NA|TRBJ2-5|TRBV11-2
TGTGCCAGCAGCTTACGGGAGACCCAGTACTTC
CASSLRETQYF
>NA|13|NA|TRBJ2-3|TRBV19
TGTGCCAGTAGTAGACTCCTCACAGATACGCAGTATTTT
CASSRLLTDTQYF
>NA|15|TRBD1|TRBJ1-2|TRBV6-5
TGTGCCAGCAGAAAAGGTGGGGGACAGGACTATGGCTACACCTTC
CASRKGGGQDYGYTF
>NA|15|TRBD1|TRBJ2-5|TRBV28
TGTGCCAGCAGTTTAATTAAAACAGGGGTAGAGACCCAGTACTTC
CASSLIKTGVETQYF
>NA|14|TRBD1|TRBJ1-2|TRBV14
TGTGCCAGCAGCCCCAGGGGGCCCGCCTATGGCTACACCTTC
CASSPRGPAYGYTF
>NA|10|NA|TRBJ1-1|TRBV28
TGTGCCACCGGGGGCACTGAAGCTTTCTTT
CATGGTEAFF
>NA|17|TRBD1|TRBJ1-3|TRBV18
TGTGCCAGCTCAGACAGGGTACTAGCCGTCTCTGGAAACACCATATATTTT
CASSDRVLAVSGNTIYF
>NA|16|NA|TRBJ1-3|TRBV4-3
TGCGCCAGCAGCCAAGATAGTAACGGCTCTGGAAACACCATATATTTT
CASSQDSNGSGNTIYF
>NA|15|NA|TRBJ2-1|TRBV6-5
TGTGCCAGCAGTAATCCGGACAGATCCTACAATGAGCAGTTCTTC
CASSNPDRSYNEQFF
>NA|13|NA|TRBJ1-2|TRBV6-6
TGTGCCAGCAGCGAGGGGGGAGGTTATGGCTACACCTTC
CASSEGGGYGYTF
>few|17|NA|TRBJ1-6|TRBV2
TGTGCCAGCAGCCGGGAAGTACCGAGCTCCTATAATTCACCCCTCCACTTT
CASSREVPSSYNSPLHF
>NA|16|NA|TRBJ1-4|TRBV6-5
TGTGCCAGCAGTTACATATATCGGGATGAAAATGAAAAACTGTTTTTT
CASSYIYRDENEKLFF
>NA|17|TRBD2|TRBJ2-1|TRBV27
TGTGCCAGCAACTCACTAGCGGGGCCTCAAGGGGATAATGAGCAGTTCTTC
CASNSLAGPQGDNEQFF
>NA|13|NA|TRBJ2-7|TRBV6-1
TGTGCCAGCAGTGAACAGCCTTTCTACGAGCAGTACTTC
CASSEQPFYEQYF